Here is one T cell receptor (beta chain) with its context. Its cognate antigen has yet to be identified. Per-base qualities were not stored, and no clone one base away is much larger. This entry comes from a study of early T cells in non-severe SARS-CoV-2 infection (TCRdb year 2021). Background on the whole study: Bulk RNA from unsorted whole blood was used for TCR sequencing, so alpha and beta chains could not be paired.

Library construction relied on 5' RACE. Sequenced using a NextSeq 500. To correct for sequencing error and PCR bias, the TCR library protocol tagged individual cDNA molecules with unique molecular identifiers. TCR alpha and beta chains were both sequenced, and the abundances of alpha and beta sequences in each sample were closely correlated with each other. The authors' analysis ran thus. Decombinator V4 was used to annotate the V gene, J gene and CDR3 of the TCR sequences. TCRs were defined as expanded if a significant change between any two time points was detected under a Poisson model with p below 0.0001. Abundances of TCRs were expressed as counts per million after normalisation to the total number of TCRs sequenced in each sample. VDJdb, accessed 1 November 2021, was searched for CMV, EBV and SARS-CoV-2 annotated TCRs, excluding TCRs annotated for multiple antigens. TCRdb reprocessed the public reads (quality trimming at Q25 with fastp, clone calling with MiXCR) and kept in-frame beta chains. Each entry merges the rows of one CDR3 protein and shows their most common DNA and genes. For this entry, the V and J calls and clone size follow TCRdb and not the study's own pipeline. The sample has around 70,000 distinct CDR3 sequences on record, about 16% of them singletons. The ten biggest clones cover about 12% of the sample.

The research as a whole found: VDJdb matching was skewed toward anti-spike CD8 responses and likely underestimated virus-specific expansions, missing private and CD4 specificities.

A case-control design nested within a healthcare worker cohort in London, UK, was used, with weekly nasopharyngeal swab PCR tests and blood sampling performed. Healthcare workers were recruited during the week of the UK lockdown, between 23 and 31 March 2020, and followed weekly for up to roughly 15 weeks. The TCR comes from an adult who was a healthcare worker with PCR-confirmed SARS-CoV-2 infection or an uninfected control (not recorded which). Sequencing used whole blood.

The CDR3 reads as follows: CASSSDSTRHEQFF. The nucleotides read TGTGCCAGCAGCTCAGACTCGACGCGTCATGAGCAGTTCTTC. The chain is assembled from TRBV7-2 and TRBJ2-1, with the identity of the D gene unclear. The CDR3 goes from the cysteine to the phenylalanine over 14 residues. Solely the CDR3 DNA is kept, with 42 bases framed from the first base. The germline ends are 15 bases apart after V is trimmed by 4 bases and J by 8 bases. Looking up the germline V gene yields CDR1 SGHTA and CDR2 FQGNSA.